A single sample is the source of the 13 T cell receptor beta chains below, sequenced in a study of shared clonotypes between healthy human individuals (dated by TCRdb to 2018 to 2020). The method behind the library was the immunoSEQ multiplex PCR assay. TCRdb took this table from immuneACCESS and kept in-frame rearrangements with V and J called. Such tables lack part of the clones; where checked against another copy, unresolved V genes explain under half of the gap, and the rest is unexplained. The sample table records approximately 99,000 clones; 68% of these occur just once. Over 20% of the sample rests with the top ten. The sample comprised memory CD8+ T cells sorted from blood. The cell subset or site label on this specimen signifies: CD45RO+ cells pooled with CCR7-negative TemRA cells. The receptors stem from a woman between 25 and 40 years old in good health.

The genes are TRBV4-2 and TRBJ1-2; D not certain. CDR3 size: 14 residues. V lost 5 bases and J lost 4, with 14 bases in between. CDR1 LGHNA and CDR2 YNFKEQ come from the germline V gene. CDR3 sequence reads: CASSWHRPFYGYTF. In DNA form, the CDR3 reads TGTGCCAGCAGCTGGCACAGACCCTTCTATGGCTACACCTTC.

This sequence joins TRBV15 and TRBJ1-2, with unresolved D. Germline V gene lookup returns CDR1 LNHNV and CDR2 YYDKDF (reference sequence). This CDR3 is 17 amino acids long. The germline V and J ends were trimmed by 0 bases and 1 base, with 15 bases remaining between them. The CDR3 DNA reads as TGTGCCACCAGCAGAGATCGCTCATCACCACTTAACTATGGCTACACCTTC. This encodes CATSRDRSSPLNYGYTF.

CDR3 protein: CASGQANTGELFF. CDR3 sequence (DNA): TGTGCCAGCGGACAGGCCAACACCGGGGAGCTGTTTTTT. This sequence joins TRBV6-9 and TRBJ2-2; 7 positions agree with TRBD1. Germline lookup yields CDR1 MNHGY and CDR2 SVAAGI. The length of the CDR3 is 13 residues. Germline trimming cut 8 bases from V and 2 bases from J; bases unmatched to any gene: 2.

The chain recombines TRBV5-6 with TRBJ2-1, with a possible D match to TRBD2 (5 bases). The germline CDR1 and CDR2 sequences are SGHDT and YYEEEE. The CDR3 consists of 16 residues. V lost 4 bases, J lost 4 bases, and 18 bases lay in between. The CDR3 DNA reads TGTGCCAGCAGCCCCCGGGCTAGAGGACTTTACAATGAGCAGTTCTTC. Its protein product is CASSPRARGLYNEQFF.

The V gene is TRBV28, the J gene TRBJ2-4; 11 bases match TRBD1. J gave up 4 bases and V 6 bases, and 2 bases lay outside the gene matches. The length of the CDR3 is 14 residues. Germline-derived CDR1 and CDR2 are MDHEN and SYDVKM. CDR3 nucleotides: TGTGCCAGCAGGGGACAGGGGGTTAAAAACATTCAGTACTTC. It is translated as CASRGQGVKNIQYF.

This clone was picked up a small number of times. The chain has TRBV2 and TRBJ1-2, with 8 bases aligning to TRBD1. The CDR3 has 12 amino acids. Germline lookup yields CDR1 SNHLY and CDR2 FYNNEI. V was pared by 8 bases and J by 5 bases, with 4 bases of the junction left unmatched. CDR3 in amino acids: CASVTGGYGYTF. The CDR3 DNA reads as TGTGCCAGCGTAACAGGGGGATATGGCTACACCTTC.

The chain couples TRBV7-3 to TRBJ1-2; 9 positions match TRBD1. The germline V gene encodes CDR1 SGHTA and CDR2 FQGTGA. The CDR3 runs to 16 residues. With V trimmed by 1 base and J by 8 bases, 11 bases remained unmatched. The CDR3 sequence: CASSLIADRGFGGYTF. In DNA form, the CDR3 reads TGTGCCAGCAGCTTAATAGCGGACAGGGGTTTTGGGGGCTACACCTTC.

V and J are TRBV15 and TRBJ1-4; D may be TRBD1 (6 bases). The V gene lost 1 base and the J gene lost 6 bases, with 15 bases spanning the gap. The CDR3 has 16 amino acids. Germline values: CDR1 LNHNV, CDR2 YYDKDF (reference sequence). DNA for the CDR3: TGTGCCACCAGCAGAGTCAAGGACAGAACGGATGAAAAACTGTTTTTT. Amino acids: CATSRVKDRTDEKLFF.

J is TRBJ1-1 and V is TRBV20-1; TRBD1 might be the D (5 bases). Germline CDR1 is DFQATT and CDR2 is SNEGSKA (reference sequence). V was clipped by 3 bases and J by 11 bases, with 13 bases between them. The CDR3 is 11 amino acids. CDR3: CSARSSWGAFF. The CDR3 region has the DNA TGCAGTGCTAGGAGCAGCTGGGGGGCTTTCTTT.

The V gene is TRBV11-2, the J gene TRBJ2-3, with 10 bases identical to TRBD2. The CDR3 covers 15 residues. V gave up 5 bases and J gave up 1 base; unmatched junction bases: 3. Germline V CDR1 and CDR2: SGHAT, FQNNGV. This CDR3 is CASSAGTSGTDTQYF. The CDR3 region has the DNA TGTGCCAGCAGCGCCGGGACTAGCGGCACAGATACGCAGTATTTT.

This rearrangement joins TRBV18 to TRBJ1-1; D uncertain. V was cut by 4 bases and J by 4 bases, with 10 bases left in between. Germline V CDR1 and CDR2: KGHSH, LQKENI. CDR3 length: 13 amino acids. In nucleotides, the CDR3 is TGTGCCAGCTCACGGGTTGGGATCACTGAAGCTTTCTTT. Protein sequence: CASSRVGITEAFF.

This clone was counted once. The V call is TRBV6-6, the J call TRBJ2-7; the match to TRBD2 covers 7 bases. With 5 bases clipped from V and 2 bases from J, the junction kept 9 bases outside the gene matches. This CDR3 has 15 residues. CDR1 MNHNY and CDR2 SVGAGI come from the germline V gene (reference sequence). CDR3 sequence (DNA): TGTGCCAGCAGTCCCACGCCTAGCGGACCCTACGAGCAGTACTTC. Its translation is CASSPTPSGPYEQYF.

Details on this clone: A much larger clone sits a single nucleotide away, making a read error possible. This chain uses TRBV4-1 with TRBJ2-7, with 10 bases that match TRBD1. The germline gives CDR1 MGHRA, CDR2 YSYEKL. Losses at the gene ends were 2 bases for V and 3 bases for J; bases not matched to a gene: 4. This CDR3 is 15 amino acids long. In DNA, the CDR3 is TGCGCCAGCAGCCAATCCGGGACAGGGGTCTACGAGCAGTACTTC. This sequence encodes CASSQSGTGVYEQYF.